These 10 T cell receptor beta chains originate from one sample sequenced in a study of OX40 agonist ivuxolimab in advanced cancers. Measured with immunoSEQ multiplex PCR; TCRdb has only the in-frame clones, and not every one. The table has 48,000 or so clones, around 87% seen once. The sample in question was CD4+ or CD8+ T cells sorted from blood, obtained in a trial of the OX40 agonist ivuxolimab. These receptors were collected from an adult with an advanced solid tumor such as melanoma, head and neck, liver or kidney cancer.

The J gene is TRBJ2-5, the V gene TRBV15; 7 bases map to TRBD1. The CDR3 runs to 15 residues. With V trimmed by 2 bases and J by 5 bases, 8 bases remained unmatched. Germline CDR1 reads LNHNV; CDR2 reads YYDKDF (reference sequence). CDR3 sequence reads: CATSRRQGQTETQYF. The CDR3 DNA is TGTGCCACCAGCAGAAGACAGGGACAGACGGAGACCCAGTACTTC.

CDR3 protein: CASSYTGQGNYGYTF. DNA for the CDR3: TGTGCCAGCAGTTACACGGGACAGGGAAACTATGGCTACACCTTC. The rearrangement links TRBV6-5 to TRBJ1-2; TRBD1 agrees at 9 bases. This CDR3 region has 15 residues. CDR1 and CDR2 (germline): MNHEY, SVGAGI. V shed 2 bases, J shed 2 bases, and the junction held 3 bases outside the gene matches.

J is TRBJ2-5 and V is TRBV5-1; the match to TRBD1 covers 7 bases. The CDR3 runs to 13 residues. Germline-derived CDR1 and CDR2 are SGHRS and YFSETQ. V gave up 4 bases and J gave up 1 base; unmatched junction bases: 1. The CDR3 DNA is TGCGCCAGCAGCAGGGACAGCCAAGAGACCCAGTACTTC. Encoded protein: CASSRDSQETQYF.

The rearrangement links TRBV6-6 to TRBJ2-7, with a tentative D call TRBD1 (5 bases). This CDR3 region has 14 residues. From germline, CDR1 is MNHNY and CDR2 SVGAGI (reference sequence). V was clipped by 7 bases and J by 0 bases, with 13 bases between them. The CDR3 DNA is TGTGCCAGCACAGACGCTGACAGCTCCTACGAGCAGTACTTC. It yields the protein CASTDADSSYEQYF.

J is TRBJ1-2 and V is TRBV25-1, with D possibly matching TRBD1 (5 bases). This CDR3 contains 13 residues. V lost 1 base and J 4 bases, leaving 7 bases between the germline ends. CDR1 is MGHDK and CDR2 is SYGVNS in the germline V gene. The CDR3, as DNA: TGTGCCAGCAGTGAATCTGGGGCCTATGGCTACACCTTC. It is translated as CASSESGAYGYTF.

The chain uses TRBV23-1 and TRBJ2-7, with 8 bases identical to TRBD2. TRBV23-1 is known as an ORF, though its function is uncertain. V shed 8 bases, J shed 3 bases, and the junction held 6 bases outside the gene matches. The CDR3 is 13 residues long. The CDR3 reads CASGLRGGYEQYF. CDR3 DNA sequence: TGCGCCAGCGGACTACGGGGGGGCTACGAGCAGTACTTC.

The chain employs TRBV7-9 and TRBJ1-1; 7 bases line up with TRBD1. CDR1 and CDR2 from the germline V gene are SEHNR and FQNEAQ (reference sequence). There are 13 residues in the CDR3. Germline trimming cut 2 bases from V and 4 bases from J; bases unmatched to any gene: 1. The CDR3 spells CASSLSGGTEAFF. CDR3 sequence (DNA): TGTGCCAGCAGCTTATCAGGGGGCACTGAAGCTTTCTTT.

The chain joins TRBV7-9 to TRBJ2-7; tentative D call: TRBD2 (5 bases). CDR1 is SEHNR and CDR2 is FQNEAQ in the germline V gene (reference sequence). V lost 2 bases and J lost 5, with 16 bases in between. The CDR3 is 15 residues long. This chain's CDR3 is CASSLSLAPPHEQYF. CDR3 in DNA: TGTGCCAGCAGCTTAAGCCTAGCCCCACCCCACGAGCAGTACTTC.

The V and J genes are TRBV7-9 and TRBJ2-2; 13 positions agree with TRBD2. The CDR3 extends over 16 amino acids. Germline CDR1 and CDR2: SEHNR and FQNEAQ (reference sequence). Trimming cost V 5 bases and J 3 bases; bases outside gene matches: 3. The CDR3, as DNA: TGTGCCAGCAGCCCACTAGCGGGGGGGCACACCGGGGAGCTGTTTTTT. Translating gives CASSPLAGGHTGELFF. Filled out from reference TRBV7-9 and TRBJ2-2, the complete variable domain reads DTGVSQNPRHKITKRGQNVTFRCDPISEHNRLYWYRQTLGQGPEFLTYFQNEAQLEKSRLLSDRFSAERPKGSFSTLEIQRTEQGDSAMYLCASSPLAGGHTGELFFGEGSRLTVL.

The chain links TRBV7-2 to TRBJ1-2, with 8 bases lining up with TRBD1. The V gene's germline CDR1 is SGHTA and CDR2 FQGNSA. The V gene end was trimmed by 1 base and the J gene end by 5 bases; junction bases not matched to a gene: 12. The CDR3 extends over 17 amino acids. The DNA of the CDR3 is TGTGCCAGCAGCTTAGGGGGTGCAGGGGGCCCCACATATGGCTACACCTTC. Encoded protein: CASSLGGAGGPTYGYTF.